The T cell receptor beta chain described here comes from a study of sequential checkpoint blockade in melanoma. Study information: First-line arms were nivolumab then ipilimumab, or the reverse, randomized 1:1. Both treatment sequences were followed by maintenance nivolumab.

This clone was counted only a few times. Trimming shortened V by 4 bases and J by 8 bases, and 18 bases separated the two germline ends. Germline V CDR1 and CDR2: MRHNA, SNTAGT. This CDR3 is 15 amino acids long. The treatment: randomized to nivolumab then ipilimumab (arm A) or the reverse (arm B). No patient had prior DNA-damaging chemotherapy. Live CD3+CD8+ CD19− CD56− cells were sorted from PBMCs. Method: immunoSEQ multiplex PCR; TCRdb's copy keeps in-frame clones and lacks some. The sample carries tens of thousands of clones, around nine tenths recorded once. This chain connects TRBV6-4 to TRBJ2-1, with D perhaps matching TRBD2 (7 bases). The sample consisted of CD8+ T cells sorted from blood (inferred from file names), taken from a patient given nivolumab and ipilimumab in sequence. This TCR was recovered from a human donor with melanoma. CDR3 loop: CASSVSLTGGDEQFF. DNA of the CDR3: TGTGCCAGCAGTGTTAGCCTCACGGGGGGCGATGAGCAGTTCTTC.